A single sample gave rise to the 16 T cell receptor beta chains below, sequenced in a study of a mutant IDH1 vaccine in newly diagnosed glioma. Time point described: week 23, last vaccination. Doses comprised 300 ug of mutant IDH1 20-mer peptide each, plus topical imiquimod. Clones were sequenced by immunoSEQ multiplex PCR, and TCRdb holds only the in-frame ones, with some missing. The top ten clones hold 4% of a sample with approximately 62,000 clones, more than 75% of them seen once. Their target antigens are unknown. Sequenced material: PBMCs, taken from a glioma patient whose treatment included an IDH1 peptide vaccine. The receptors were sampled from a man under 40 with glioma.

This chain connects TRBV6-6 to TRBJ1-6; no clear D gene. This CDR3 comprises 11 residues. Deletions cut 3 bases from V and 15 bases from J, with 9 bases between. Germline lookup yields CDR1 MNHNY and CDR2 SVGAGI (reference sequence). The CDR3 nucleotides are TGTGCCAGCAGTTATTCCGGGTACCTCCACTTT. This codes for CASSYSGYLHF.

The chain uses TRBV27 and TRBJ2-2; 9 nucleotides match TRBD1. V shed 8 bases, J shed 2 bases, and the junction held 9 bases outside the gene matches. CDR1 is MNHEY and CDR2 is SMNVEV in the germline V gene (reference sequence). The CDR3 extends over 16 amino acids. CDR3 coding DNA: TGTGCCAGCCGATTCTCGGGACAGGGCAACACCGGGGAGCTGTTTTTT. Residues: CASRFSGQGNTGELFF.

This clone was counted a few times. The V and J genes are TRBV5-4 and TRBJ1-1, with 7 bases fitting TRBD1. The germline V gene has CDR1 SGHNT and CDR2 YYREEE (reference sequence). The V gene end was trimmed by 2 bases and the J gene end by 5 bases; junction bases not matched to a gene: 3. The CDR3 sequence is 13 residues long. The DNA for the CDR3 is TGTGCCAGCAGCTTTCAGGGGGGGACTGAAGCTTTCTTT. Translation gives CASSFQGGTEAFF. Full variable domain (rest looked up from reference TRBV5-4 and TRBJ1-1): ETGVTQSPTHLIKTRGQQVTLRCSSQSGHNTVSWYQQALGQGPQFIFQYYREEENGRGNFPPRFSGLQFPNYSSELNVNALELDDSALYLCASSFQGGTEAFFGQGTRLTVV.

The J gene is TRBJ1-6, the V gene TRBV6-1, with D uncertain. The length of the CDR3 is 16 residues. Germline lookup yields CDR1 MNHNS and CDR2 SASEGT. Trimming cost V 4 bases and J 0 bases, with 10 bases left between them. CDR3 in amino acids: CASSGGGSSYNSPLHF. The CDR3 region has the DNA TGTGCCAGCAGTGGAGGCGGGAGCTCCTATAATTCACCCCTCCACTTT.

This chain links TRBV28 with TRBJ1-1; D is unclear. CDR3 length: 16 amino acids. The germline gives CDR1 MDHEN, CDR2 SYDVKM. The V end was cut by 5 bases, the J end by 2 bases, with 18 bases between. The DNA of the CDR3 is TGTGCCAGCAGTCCTCTACCGACGGACGTCAACACTGAAGCTTTCTTT. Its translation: CASSPLPTDVNTEAFF.

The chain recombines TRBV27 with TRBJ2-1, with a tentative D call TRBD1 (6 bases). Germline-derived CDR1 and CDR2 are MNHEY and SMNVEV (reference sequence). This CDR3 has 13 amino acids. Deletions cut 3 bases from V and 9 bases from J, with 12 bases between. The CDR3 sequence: CASSLRGSAEQFF. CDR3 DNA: TGTGCCAGCAGTTTGAGGGGGTCAGCTGAGCAGTTCTTC.

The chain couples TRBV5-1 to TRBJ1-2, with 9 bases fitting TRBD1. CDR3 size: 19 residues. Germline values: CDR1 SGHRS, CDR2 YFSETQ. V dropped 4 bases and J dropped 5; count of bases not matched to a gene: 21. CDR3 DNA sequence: TGCGCCAGCAGCGCGAACAGGGGGCCCTCCGTGGGGATTTATTATGGCTACACCTTC. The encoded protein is CASSANRGPSVGIYYGYTF.

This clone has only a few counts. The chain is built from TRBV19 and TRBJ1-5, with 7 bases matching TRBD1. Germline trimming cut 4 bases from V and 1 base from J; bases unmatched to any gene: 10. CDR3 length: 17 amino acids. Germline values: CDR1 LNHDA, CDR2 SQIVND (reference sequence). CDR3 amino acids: CASSTFSTGRSNQPQHF. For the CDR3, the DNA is TGTGCCAGTAGTACCTTCTCGACAGGGAGAAGCAATCAGCCCCAGCATTTT.

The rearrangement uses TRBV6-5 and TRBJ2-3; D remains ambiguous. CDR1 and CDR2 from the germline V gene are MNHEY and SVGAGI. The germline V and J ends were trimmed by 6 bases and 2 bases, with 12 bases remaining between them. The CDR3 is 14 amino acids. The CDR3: CASSFGPNTDTQYF. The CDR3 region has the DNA TGTGCCAGCAGCTTCGGACCGAACACAGATACGCAGTATTTT.

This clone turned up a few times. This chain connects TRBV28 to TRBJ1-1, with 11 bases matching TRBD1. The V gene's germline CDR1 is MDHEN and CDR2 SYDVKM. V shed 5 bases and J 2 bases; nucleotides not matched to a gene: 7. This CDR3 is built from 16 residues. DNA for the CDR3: TGTGCCAGCAGTATCGCCGGACAGGGGGCTAACACTGAAGCTTTCTTT. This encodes CASSIAGQGANTEAFF.

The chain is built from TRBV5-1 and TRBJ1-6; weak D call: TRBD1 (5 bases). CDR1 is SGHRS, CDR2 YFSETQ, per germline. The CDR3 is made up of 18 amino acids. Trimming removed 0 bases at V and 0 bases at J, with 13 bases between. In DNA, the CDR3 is TGCGCCAGCAGCTTGGCTACAGGCATTAGCTCCTATAATTCACCCCTCCACTTT. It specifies CASSLATGISSYNSPLHF.

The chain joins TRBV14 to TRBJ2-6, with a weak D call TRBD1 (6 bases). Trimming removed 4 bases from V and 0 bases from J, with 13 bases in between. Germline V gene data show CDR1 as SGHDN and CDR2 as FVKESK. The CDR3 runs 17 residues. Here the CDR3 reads CASSLPGQSSGANVLTF. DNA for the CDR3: TGTGCCAGCAGCCTCCCAGGACAGAGCTCTGGGGCCAACGTCCTGACTTTC.

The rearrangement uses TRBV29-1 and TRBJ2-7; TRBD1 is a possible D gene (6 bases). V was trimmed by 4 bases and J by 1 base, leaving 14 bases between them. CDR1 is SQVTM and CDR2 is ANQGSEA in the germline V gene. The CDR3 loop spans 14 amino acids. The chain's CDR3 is CSVGVRGASYEQYF. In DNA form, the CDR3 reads TGCAGCGTTGGAGTCAGGGGAGCATCCTACGAGCAGTACTTC.

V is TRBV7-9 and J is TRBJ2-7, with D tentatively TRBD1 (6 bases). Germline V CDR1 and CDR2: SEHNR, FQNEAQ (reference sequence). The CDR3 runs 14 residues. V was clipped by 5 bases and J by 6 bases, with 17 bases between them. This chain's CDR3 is CASSHQGTFREQYF. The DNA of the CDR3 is TGTGCCAGCAGCCACCAGGGGACATTCCGCGAGCAGTACTTC.

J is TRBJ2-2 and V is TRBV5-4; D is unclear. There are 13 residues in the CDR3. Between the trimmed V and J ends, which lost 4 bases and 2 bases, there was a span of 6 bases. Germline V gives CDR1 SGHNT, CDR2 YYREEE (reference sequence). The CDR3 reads CASSLPNTGELFF. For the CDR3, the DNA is TGTGCCAGCAGCCTTCCCAACACCGGGGAGCTGTTTTTT.

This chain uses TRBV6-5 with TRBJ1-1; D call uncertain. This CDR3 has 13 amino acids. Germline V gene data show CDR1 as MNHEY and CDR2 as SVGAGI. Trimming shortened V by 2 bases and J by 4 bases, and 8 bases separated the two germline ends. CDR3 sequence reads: CASSYDLGTEAFF. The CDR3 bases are TGTGCCAGCAGTTACGACTTGGGCACTGAAGCTTTCTTT.